This T cell receptor (beta chain) was identified in a study of Ad26.COV2.S vaccination and SARS-CoV-2 variants (dated by TCRdb to about 2021). Broadly, across the study: Vaccine-arm donors were drawn from COV1001, a multicentre, randomized, double-blind, placebo-controlled phase I-IIa trial of Ad26.COV2.S in healthy adults. Ad26.COV2.S was administered intramuscularly at a dose of 5x10^10 or 1x10^11 viral particles, either as one shot or as two shots given 56 days apart. Participants in the trial were split at random into five groups of five each, receiving low-dose or high-dose Ad26.COV2.S once or twice, or else placebo on both occasions. The TCR-sequenced set comprised about 32 samples: about 19 Ad26.COV2.S vaccine recipients, 5 placebo recipients and 8 SARS-CoV-2 convalescent individuals. The specificity and breadth of SARS-CoV-2-reactive T cell receptors after Ad26.COV2.S vaccination were assessed by TCRbeta repertoire sequencing. Blinding of investigators to trial group allocation was maintained during experiments and outcome assessment.

The sample's treatment or condition, from its label and the paper: roughly 18 received Ad26.COV2.S at low or high dose, single or two shots; roughly five received placebo; per-sample allocation not given. Repertoires of vaccine and placebo recipients were sequenced from samples taken on day 63 after the first injection. In Cohort 1b, 20 to 25 adults aged 18-55 years were enrolled at a single site in Boston, USA, between 29 July and 7 August 2020. As a vaccine, Ad26.COV2.S was a replication-incompetent adenovirus type 26 vector that expressed a prefusion-stabilized SARS-CoV-2 spike protein derived from the original Wuhan strain. The paper's findings and limits, for the study overall: Vaccine and placebo recipients had similar non-spike TCR breadth, a finding consistent with the vaccine containing only spike. After vaccination, substantial breadth of spike-specific CD8+ and CD4+ T cell responses was reported. The study was not powered to compare responses between vaccine doses or regimens. The authors noted that the TCR breadth and depth analyses may have underestimated total T cell responses. Compared with placebo recipients, Ad26.COV2.S recipients showed higher spike-specific TCR breadth (P = 0.0014).

V and J lose 5 bases and 6 bases, and a span of 9 bases separates them. The CDR3 numbers 12 residues from cysteine through phenylalanine. The kept DNA is CDR3 alone, 36 bases in frame from the first base. CDR1 SEHNR and CDR2 FQNEAQ are derived from the germline V gene (reference sequence). With respect to this clone: Its antigen remains unidentified. The record has no base qualities; no much larger clone is one base away.

The immunoSEQ Assay was used to sequence TCRbeta CDR3 regions. After extraction, genomic DNA underwent amplification by bias-controlled multiplex PCR, followed by high-throughput sequencing. Regarding the original processing steps: Collapsing and filtering of sequences were performed to quantify the absolute abundance of each unique TCRbeta CDR3 region. T cell fraction was estimated by normalizing TCRbeta template counts to usable DNA, which was measured by amplifying reference genes present in all nucleated cells. Repertoire TCRs were annotated as SARS-CoV-2-specific when V gene, CDR3 amino acid sequence and J gene were exactly matched to a known reactive TCR set. MIRA supplied the reference SARS-CoV-2 TCR set, which was filtered for enrichment in COVID-19-positive ImmuneCODE repertoires so that public or cross-reactive TCRs were removed. Drawing on the MIRA antigens, annotated TCRs were analysed further at the level of specific ORF or position within ORF. Depth was the summed frequency of annotated unique rearrangements, while breadth was defined as annotated unique rearrangements over total unique productive rearrangements. Group comparisons of TCR breadth used two-sided Wilcoxon rank-sum tests. As stored in TCRdb, this immuneACCESS dataset retains in-frame rearrangements with V and J assigned. A fraction of the clones does not appear; measured against another copy, unresolved V genes explain less than half of the discrepancy, and the remainder lacks a known reason. V and J calls and clone size are given by that table; D and trimming were obtained from the DNA. The sample has about 680,000 clones on record, roughly 90% of them singletons. The top ten constitute over 1.3% of the sample.

Sequenced here: peripheral blood, sampled in a trial of Ad26.COV2.S vaccine versus placebo. The receptor comes from a person aged 18-60 years who received the Ad26.COV2.S COVID-19 vaccine or a placebo. In this chain, TRBV7-9 is recombined with TRBJ2-3, with no confidently assigned D gene. CDR3 protein: CASSQTGDTQYF. The nucleotides read TGTGCCAGCAGCCAAACCGGGGATACGCAGTATTTT.